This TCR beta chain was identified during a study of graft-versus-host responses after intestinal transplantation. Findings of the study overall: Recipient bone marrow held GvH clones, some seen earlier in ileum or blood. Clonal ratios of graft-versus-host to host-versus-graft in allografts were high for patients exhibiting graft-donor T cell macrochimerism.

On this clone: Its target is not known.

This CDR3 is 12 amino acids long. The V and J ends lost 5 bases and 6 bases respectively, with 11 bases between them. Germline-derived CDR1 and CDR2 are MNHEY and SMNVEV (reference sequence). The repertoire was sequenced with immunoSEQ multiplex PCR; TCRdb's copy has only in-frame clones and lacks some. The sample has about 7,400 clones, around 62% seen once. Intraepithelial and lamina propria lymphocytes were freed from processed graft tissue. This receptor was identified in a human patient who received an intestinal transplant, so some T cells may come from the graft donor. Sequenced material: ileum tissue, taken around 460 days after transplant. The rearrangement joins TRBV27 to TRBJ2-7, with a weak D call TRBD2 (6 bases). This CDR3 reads CASSRLGGEQYF. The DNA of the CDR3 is TGTGCCAGCAGTAGGTTGGGGGGCGAGCAGTACTTC.